The following is a T cell receptor (beta chain) sequence with its context. Its specificity is unknown. CTLA-4 blockade with ipilimumab, together with focal radiation, was given to patients with chemo-refractory metastatic non-small-cell lung cancer. The data are from a study of radiotherapy plus CTLA-4 blockade in lung cancer. On the study more broadly: 15% to 20% of enrolled patients responded objectively, and roughly 31% had disease control. Study observations and caveats: In blood, after radiotherapy plus ipilimumab, tumor-derived TCR clones expanded.

The CDR3 runs to 16 residues. Per the germline V gene, CDR1 is SGHAT and CDR2 is FQNNGV. J gave up 3 bases and V 4 bases, and 10 bases lay outside the gene matches. Sequencing was performed with immunoSEQ multiplex PCR; in TCRdb, only in-frame clones are kept and a portion is missing. Among roughly 76,000 clones, less than 85% were seen once, and the ten largest hold approximately 9.9%. Sequencing used peripheral blood, obtained from a patient treated with radiotherapy plus ipilimumab. The V and J genes are TRBV11-2 and TRBJ2-7, with 9 bases that match TRBD1. The source is a human donor with non-small cell lung cancer whose response to radiotherapy plus ipilimumab could not be evaluated. The CDR3 DNA is TGTGCCAGCAGCTACCCAGCGGGACAGGGAAACTACGAGCAGTACTTC. Translating it yields CASSYPAGQGNYEQYF.